A selection of T cell receptor beta chains follows, all from one sample in a study of cytomegalovirus exposure and HLA in healthy donors. Data came from immunoSEQ multiplex PCR; TCRdb stores just in-frame clones and leaves some out. The sample shows about 61,000 clones, roughly 90% of them seen only once. The specimen sequenced was PBMCs. The receptors come from a man in his thirties or forties in good health and CMV-seropositive. Each CDR3 is given with its conserved first and last residue.

TRBV6-5	TRBJ2-7	CASSYVGAAPGEQYF
TRBV2	TRBJ1-1	CASRITGQGNTEAFF
TRBV27	TRBJ1-1	CASSSRGRWTEAFF
TRBV9	TRBJ2-2	CASSLAGVGELFF
TRBV21-1	TRBJ2-6	CASSKNGRAVGANVLTF
TRBV6-1	TRBJ2-3	CASSEGQPGQARDTQYF
TRBV6-6	TRBJ1-3	CASSARQGVSGNTIYF
TRBV11-2	TRBJ2-3	CASRAGRVDTQYF
TRBV7-8	TRBJ2-3	CASSLGGDRRGFTDTQYF
TRBV7-3	TRBJ2-3	CASSSHRTSGRGVSTDTQYF
TRBV28	TRBJ1-2	CASLAVGGGYGYTF
TRBV27	TRBJ2-7	CASSPPDRGSSYEQYF
TRBV7-9	TRBJ2-7	CSSSLNEEDAIF
TRBV5-4	TRBJ1-1	CASTNAGNTEAFF
TRBV5-1	TRBJ1-6	CASSLAGTAYNSPLHF
TRBV7-2	TRBJ2-5	CASSLEGAGETQYF
TRBV28	TRBJ1-1	CASTLTGRNTEAFF
TRBV30	TRBJ2-7	CAWSDRQPPYEQYF
TRBV11-3	TRBJ2-3	CASSLGASGRRAQYF
TRBV7-9	TRBJ2-1	CASSLVVGGNEQFF
TRBV5-1	TRBJ2-5	CASSLDARDEETQYF
TRBV6-1	TRBJ1-1	CASSGQGAEAFF
TRBV10-3	TRBJ1-4	CAISESGSNEKLFF
TRBV6-5	TRBJ2-2	CASAGNTGELFF
TRBV6-5	TRBJ1-4	CASTPGQGSREKLFF
TRBV5-6	TRBJ2-7	CASTPGLADYEQYF
TRBV25-1	TRBJ1-4	CASSRRDRGSTNEKLFF
TRBV5-1	TRBJ2-2	CASSFSSGSSTGELFF